Below, 14 T cell receptor beta chains from the same sample are listed, as sequenced in a study of shared clonotypes between healthy human individuals. Clones were read by immunoSEQ multiplex PCR, and TCRdb kept only the in-frame ones, dropping some. The sample yields 2,500,000 or so clones, 93% seen once. Sequenced material: naive CD4+ T cells from PBMCs. This sample's subset: CD45RA+ positively selected. The receptor source for this set is a man aged 18 to 35 in good health. Some clones in this sample may be carry-over from other donors' samples.

This chain uses TRBV4-1 with TRBJ1-2, with a weak D call TRBD1 (5 bases). With 5 bases removed from V and 0 bases from J, the gap between germline ends came to 16 bases. Per germline, CDR1 MGHRA and CDR2 YSYEKL. The CDR3 contains 16 residues. Written as DNA, the CDR3 is TGCGCCAGCAGCTACAGTCCTCCGACAGCTAACTATGGCTACACCTTC. This gives the protein CASSYSPPTANYGYTF.

The V and J genes are TRBV7-2 and TRBJ1-3; D unclear. The V end was cut by 5 bases, the J end by 0 bases, with 11 bases between. Germline V gene data show CDR1 as SGHTA and CDR2 as FQGNSA. The CDR3 spans 15 residues. The CDR3 DNA sequence: TGTGCCAGCAGCCCGGTTACACCCTCTGGAAACACCATATATTTT. Amino acids: CASSPVTPSGNTIYF.

The V call is TRBV5-6, the J call TRBJ2-1; D not certain. The V gene's germline CDR1 is SGHDT and CDR2 YYEEEE. This CDR3 contains 16 residues. Between the trimmed V and J ends, which lost 1 base and 3 bases, there was a span of 14 bases. CDR3: CASSLRGSWGYNEQFF. The CDR3 nucleotides read TGTGCCAGCAGCTTGCGCGGCAGCTGGGGCTACAATGAGCAGTTCTTC.

The rearrangement uses TRBV5-5 and TRBJ2-1; TRBD1 aligns across 9 bases. Germline-derived CDR1 and CDR2 are SGHKS and YYEKEE (reference sequence). V shed 0 bases and J 6 bases; nucleotides not matched to a gene: 1. CDR3 length equals 14 residues. CDR3 nucleotides: TGTGCCAGCAGCTTGGCGACAGGGGGCAATGAGCAGTTCTTC. Translating it yields CASSLATGGNEQFF. Supplemented by reference TRBV5-5 and TRBJ2-1, the full variable domain reads DAGVTQSPTHLIKTRGQQVTLRCSPISGHKSVSWYQQVLGQGPQFIFQYYEKEERGRGNFPDRFSARQFPNYSSELNVNALLLGDSALYLCASSLATGGNEQFFGPGTRLTVL.

V gene TRBV9 combines with J gene TRBJ2-2, with D unresolved. The V and J ends lost 0 bases and 5 bases respectively, with 8 bases between them. The CDR3 spans 14 residues. The germline CDR1 and CDR2 sequences are SGDLS and YYNGEE. The CDR3 DNA follows: TGTGCCAGCAGCGTAGGGGCTCCAACCGGGGAGCTGTTTTTT. Protein sequence: CASSVGAPTGELFF. The variable domain in full, completed from reference TRBV9 and TRBJ2-2, reads DSGVTQTPKHLITATGQRVTLRCSPRSGDLSVYWYQQSLDQGLQFLIQYYNGEERAKGNILERFSAQQFPDLHSELNLSSLELGDSALYFCASSVGAPTGELFFGEGSRLTVL.

The V and J genes are TRBV5-5 and TRBJ2-7, with 10 nucleotides matching TRBD1. With 3 bases clipped from V and 2 bases from J, the junction kept 5 bases outside the gene matches. The CDR3 sequence is 15 residues long. Germline V CDR1 and CDR2: SGHKS, YYEKEE (reference sequence). The chain's CDR3 is CASSYWTGGTYEQYF. The CDR3 DNA is TGTGCCAGCAGCTACTGGACAGGGGGGACCTACGAGCAGTACTTC.

In this sample, this clone turned up once. The rearrangement uses TRBV25-1 and TRBJ1-6, with D possibly being TRBD1 (6 bases). V was clipped by 4 bases and J by 10 bases, with 17 bases between them. CDR1 and CDR2 (germline): MGHDK, SYGVNS. The CDR3 is 15 residues long. The CDR3 here is CASSVSTGWGSPLHF. The CDR3 coding sequence is TGTGCCAGCAGTGTCTCCACAGGGTGGGGATCACCCCTCCACTTT.

The chain couples TRBV29-1 to TRBJ1-1; 9 bases are a match to TRBD1. Unmatched junction bases numbered 11, after V lost 7 bases and J lost 11 bases. Looked up from germline, CDR1 is SQVTM and CDR2 is ANQGSEA. The CDR3 is 12 residues long. DNA of the CDR3: TGCAGCGCTTCTCGGGACAGGGATAAGGCTTTCTTT. Its protein product is CSASRDRDKAFF.

The chain links TRBV11-2 to TRBJ2-3; 8 bases fit TRBD2. Germline V lookup: CDR1 SGHAT, CDR2 FQNNGV. After removal of 1 base from V and 4 bases from J, the junction contained 7 bases not matched to a gene. The CDR3 covers 16 residues. CDR3 sequence (DNA): TGTGCCAGCAGCTTAGTTGCGGGAGGAGTTTCAGATACGCAGTATTTT. Protein: CASSLVAGGVSDTQYF.

The V call is TRBV6-1, the J call TRBJ1-2; 7 bases fit TRBD1. The CDR3 has 12 residues. Germline V gene data show CDR1 as MNHNS and CDR2 as SASEGT. V lost 9 bases to trimming and J lost 2 bases; unmatched junction nucleotides: 3. The CDR3 DNA reads as TGTGCCAGTGGACAGGCCAACTATGGCTACACCTTC. This sequence encodes CASGQANYGYTF.

The rearrangement uses TRBV7-2 and TRBJ2-1, with 9 bases matching TRBD2. Trimming took 1 base from V and 6 from J; bases not matched to a gene: 7. The CDR3 is made up of 16 amino acids. Germline values: CDR1 SGHTA, CDR2 FQGNSA. CDR3 DNA sequence: TGTGCCAGCAGCTTAGTTCGGGCACTAGCGGGCAATGAGCAGTTCTTC. This encodes CASSLVRALAGNEQFF. Looking up the rest from reference TRBV7-2 and TRBJ2-1 gives the full variable domain: GAGVSQSPSNKVTEKGKDVELRCDPISGHTALYWYRQSLGQGLEFLIYFQGNSAPDKSGLPSDRFSAERTGGSVSTLTIQRTQQEDSAVYLCASSLVRALAGNEQFFGPGTRLTVL.

The chain joins TRBV5-1 to TRBJ2-7; 10 nucleotides line up with TRBD2. The germline V gene encodes CDR1 SGHRS and CDR2 YFSETQ. J was trimmed by 1 base and V by 0 bases; bases with no gene match: 1. The CDR3 contains 15 residues. The CDR3 DNA reads TGCGCCAGCAGCTTGGAGGGACTAGCGTCCTACGAGCAGTACTTC. Protein sequence: CASSLEGLASYEQYF.

This clone was observed a handful of times. The chain has TRBV5-1 and TRBJ1-5, with D maybe TRBD1 (5 bases). The V end was cut by 4 bases, the J end by 3 bases, with 8 bases between. CDR1 SGHRS and CDR2 YFSETQ come from the germline V gene. The CDR3 is 13 amino acids. CDR3 sequence: CASSAGPNQPQHF. CDR3 DNA sequence: TGCGCCAGCAGCGCGGGGCCCAATCAGCCCCAGCATTTT.

The V and J genes are TRBV27 and TRBJ1-2, with 8 bases identical to TRBD1. This CDR3 is built from 16 residues. J was trimmed by 4 bases and V by 6 bases; bases with no gene match: 13. Germline-derived CDR1 and CDR2 are MNHEY and SMNVEV (reference sequence). The CDR3 reads CASRRSSGGRGYGYTF. Here the CDR3 DNA reads TGTGCCAGCAGGCGGTCGTCAGGGGGCCGGGGCTATGGCTACACCTTC.